These 32 T cell receptor beta chains were sequenced from one sample in a study of CD8+CD57+ T cells in acquired aplastic anemia. CDR3 and TCR beta VDJ profiling relied on genomic DNA as the template. Via MiXCR, TCRdb re-called the reads, giving one row per CDR3 protein. Found here are 200,000 to 250,000 distinct CDR3 sequences, almost 35% of them singletons; the top ten hold approximately 1.2%. Material for sequencing was sorted CD4+, CD8+, or CD8+CD57+ T cells (not recorded which) from PBMCs. Source of these receptors: a human donor in good health, serving as a control.

The rearrangement links TRBV5-4 to TRBJ1-1; D gene ambiguous. The germline CDR1 and CDR2 sequences are SGHNT and YYREEE (reference sequence). The CDR3 sequence is 14 residues long. Deletions cut 0 bases from V and 3 bases from J, with 9 bases between. Written as DNA, the CDR3 is TGTGCCAGCAGCTTGGGTGAGGTGTACACTGAAGCTTTCTTT. Protein: CASSLGEVYTEAFF.

There are many counts of this clonotype. The chain links TRBV14 to TRBJ2-7, with TRBD2 matching 7 bases. Germline V CDR1 and CDR2: SGHDN, FVKESK. V was clipped by 4 bases and J by 5 bases; unmatched bases: 8. The CDR3 extends over 14 amino acids. CDR3 DNA sequence: TGTGCCAGCAGCCGCTTAGGGGAGGGCAACGAGCAGTACTTC. It encodes CASSRLGEGNEQYF. Using reference TRBV14 and TRBJ2-7 for the parts outside the CDR3, the full variable domain is EAGVTQFPSHSVIEKGQTVTLRCDPISGHDNLYWYRRVMGKEIKFLLHFVKESKQDESGMPNNRFLAERTGGTYSTLKVQPAELEDSGVYFCASSRLGEGNEQYFGPGTRLTVT.

The chain carries TRBV5-6 and TRBJ1-3; tentatively, D is TRBD1 (5 bases). This CDR3 has 15 amino acids. Germline CDR1 and CDR2: SGHDT and YYEEEE. Trimming stripped 2 bases from V and 4 bases from J, with 13 bases between. The CDR3 loop reads CASSLGTGNGNTIYF. CDR3 nucleotides: TGTGCCAGCAGCTTAGGGACTGGCAACGGAAACACCATATATTTT.

The V and J genes are TRBV5-4 and TRBJ2-1; D call uncertain. This CDR3 contains 12 residues. Germline values: CDR1 SGHNT, CDR2 YYREEE (reference sequence). V was trimmed by 10 bases and J by 10 bases, leaving 18 bases between them. CDR3 sequence reads: CAVPSGSSEQFF. The CDR3 bases are TGTGCCGTCCCGAGTGGGTCGAGCGAGCAGTTCTTC.

This clonotype has only a few counts. The rearrangement uses TRBV7-9 and TRBJ2-6; D gene unclear. Germline V CDR1 and CDR2: SEHNR, FQNEAQ (reference sequence). The CDR3 runs to 17 residues. Trimming cost V 7 bases and J 0 bases, with 16 bases left between them. CDR3 protein: CASTKFILSSGANVLTF. The DNA for the CDR3 is TGTGCCAGCACCAAATTTATCCTAAGCTCTGGGGCCAACGTCCTGACTTTC.

This clonotype has ten or more counts. The rearrangement uses TRBV15 and TRBJ2-7; D may be TRBD1 or TRBD2 (6 bases each). V was shortened by 6 bases and J by 4 bases, with 19 bases between the two germline ends. There are 15 residues in the CDR3. Per the germline V gene, CDR1 is LNHNV and CDR2 is YYDKDF (reference sequence). The CDR3 nucleotides are TGTGCCACCAGTATCGTGAGACAGGCGGGGTACGAGCAGTACTTC. Amino acids: CATSIVRQAGYEQYF.

The chain employs TRBV20-1 and TRBJ2-2; D remains ambiguous. Germline CDR1 is DFQATT and CDR2 is SNEGSKA (reference sequence). Trimming cost V 1 base and J 0 bases, with 6 bases left between them. The CDR3 consists of 14 residues. The CDR3 bases are TGCAGTGCTAGAGGATGGCCGAACACCGGGGAGCTGTTTTTT. It specifies CSARGWPNTGELFF.

This clonotype was seen many times. J is TRBJ2-7 and V is TRBV6-1; no reliable D call. There are 16 residues in the CDR3. The ends were cut back, 2 bases at V and 0 bases at J, with 14 bases in the middle. In germline, CDR1 is MNHNS, CDR2 SASEGT. The CDR3 DNA sequence: TGTGCCAGCAGTGAACATATCTCCCGCAGCTCCTACGAGCAGTACTTC. This encodes CASSEHISRSSYEQYF.

This clonotype was detected ten times or more. The V call is TRBV7-2, the J call TRBJ2-7, with 7 bases aligning to TRBD2. The CDR3 runs to 15 residues. Trimming at V came to 5 bases and at J to 2 bases, leaving 9 bases not matched to a gene. Germline CDR1 SGHTA, CDR2 FQGNSA. In nucleotides, the CDR3 is TGTGCCAGCAGCGTGGGGACTACTCGTCCCTACGAGCAGTACTTC. Translation gives CASSVGTTRPYEQYF. Combining the CDR3 with reference TRBV7-2 and TRBJ2-7 gives the whole variable domain GAGVSQSPSNKVTEKGKDVELRCDPISGHTALYWYRQSLGQGLEFLIYFQGNSAPDKSGLPSDRFSAERTGGSVSTLTIQRTQQEDSAVYLCASSVGTTRPYEQYFGPGTRLTVT.

In this sample, this clonotype turned up a few times. The rearrangement joins TRBV5-1 to TRBJ1-1, with a tentative D call TRBD1 (5 bases). The CDR3 length is 14 residues. CDR1 and CDR2 (germline): SGHRS, YFSETQ. V was pared by 4 bases and J by 1 base, with 11 bases between. The CDR3 loop reads CASSLEGANTEAFF. The DNA of the CDR3 is TGCGCCAGCAGCCTTGAAGGGGCGAACACTGAAGCTTTCTTT. Filled out from reference TRBV5-1 and TRBJ1-1, the complete variable domain reads KAGVTQTPRYLIKTRGQQVTLSCSPISGHRSVSWYQQTPGQGLQFLFEYFSETQRNKGNFPGRFSGRQFSNSRSEMNVSTLELGDSALYLCASSLEGANTEAFFGQGTRLTVV.

This chain uses TRBV5-5 with TRBJ2-1; the D gene is possibly TRBD1 (6 bases). The CDR3 consists of 14 residues. Trimming removed 4 bases at V and 2 bases at J, with 10 bases between. Germline CDR1 and CDR2: SGHKS and YYEKEE (reference sequence). The CDR3 nucleotides are TGTGCCAGCAGCCCCCGGGACACCTACAATGAGCAGTTCTTC. It specifies CASSPRDTYNEQFF. The whole variable domain, filled in from reference TRBV5-5 and TRBJ2-1, reads DAGVTQSPTHLIKTRGQQVTLRCSPISGHKSVSWYQQVLGQGPQFIFQYYEKEERGRGNFPDRFSARQFPNYSSELNVNALLLGDSALYLCASSPRDTYNEQFFGPGTRLTVL.

The rearrangement uses TRBV11-1 and TRBJ1-2; 8 positions agree with TRBD1. CDR3 length: 16 amino acids. V gave up 0 bases and J gave up 0 bases; unmatched junction bases: 3. In germline, CDR1 is SGHAT, CDR2 FQDESV (reference sequence). The CDR3 nucleotides read TGTGCCAGCAGCTTAGCGGGACAGGACGCTAACTATGGCTACACCTTC. This translates into CASSLAGQDANYGYTF.

A note on this clonotype: A much larger clone is a single base away; this may be a read error. This chain links TRBV29-1 with TRBJ1-5; TRBD1 agrees at 10 bases. Germline V gene sequence: CDR1 SQVTM, CDR2 ANQGSEA. The CDR3 contains 14 residues. J lost 5 bases, V lost 6 bases, and 7 bases had no gene match. CDR3 bases: TGCAGCGTCCGGACCGGGACAGGGGATCAGCCCCAGCATTTT. It codes for CSVRTGTGDQPQHF.

This clonotype was counted a single time. V is TRBV19 and J is TRBJ2-7; D gene uncertain. With 0 bases removed from V and 3 bases from J, the gap between germline ends came to 12 bases. From germline, CDR1 is LNHDA and CDR2 SQIVND (reference sequence). This CDR3 contains 15 residues. The CDR3: CASSIDPGTGYEQYF. CDR3 nucleotide sequence: TGTGCCAGTAGTATAGACCCGGGCACGGGCTACGAGCAGTACTTC. The full variable domain, with the rest looked up from reference TRBV19 and TRBJ2-7, is DGGITQSPKYLFRKEGQNVTLSCEQNLNHDAMYWYRQDPGQGLRLIYYSQIVNDFQKGDIAEGYSVSREKKESFPLTVTSAQKNPTAFYLCASSIDPGTGYEQYFGPGTRLTVT.

This clonotype was found many times. This chain links TRBV10-3 with TRBJ1-4, with D perhaps TRBD1 (5 bases). The germline CDR1 and CDR2 sequences are ENHRY and SYGVKD. The CDR3 covers 13 residues. The ends were cut back, 10 bases at V and 3 bases at J, with 12 bases in the middle. Here the CDR3 reads CATSGGPNEKLFF. In DNA form, the CDR3 reads TGTGCCACCTCCGGGGGACCTAATGAAAAACTGTTTTTT.

This clonotype was picked up many times. The V gene is TRBV16, the J gene TRBJ1-1; 11 bases fit TRBD1. The germline CDR1 and CDR2 sequences are KGHSY and FQNENV. V lost 4 bases, J lost 4 bases, and 5 bases stayed unmatched. The CDR3 runs to 15 residues. CDR3 DNA: TGTGCCAGCAGCCGTACCGGGACAGGGGGCACTGAAGCTTTCTTT. Its protein is CASSRTGTGGTEAFF. Using reference TRBV16 and TRBJ1-1 for the parts outside the CDR3, the full variable domain is GEEVAQTPKHLVRGEGQKAKLYCAPIKGHSYVFWYQQVLKNEFKFLISFQNENVFDETGMPKERFSAKCLPNSPCSLEIQATKLEDSAVYFCASSRTGTGGTEAFFGQGTRLTVV.

This clonotype was counted a few times. The chain carries TRBV2 and TRBJ1-2; TRBD1 aligns across 7 bases. V was clipped by 3 bases and J by 3 bases; unmatched bases: 4. The germline CDR1 and CDR2 sequences are SNHLY and FYNNEI. This CDR3 spans 14 amino acids. This CDR3 is CASSELQGDYGYTF. In nucleotides, the CDR3 is TGTGCCAGCAGTGAGTTGCAGGGGGACTATGGCTACACCTTC.

This clonotype was seen repeatedly, ten times or more. The chain joins TRBV5-1 to TRBJ2-5; D not certain. V lost 1 base to trimming and J lost 9 bases, with 13 bases between them. Germline CDR1 and CDR2: SGHRS and YFSETQ. The CDR3 spans 13 residues. The CDR3 spells CASSLPYEASQYF. DNA for the CDR3: TGCGCCAGCAGCTTGCCCTATGAAGCGTCCCAGTACTTC.

This clonotype was observed many times. The chain joins TRBV9 to TRBJ2-3; 10 nucleotides match TRBD2. V dropped 0 bases and J dropped 6; count of bases not matched to a gene: 10. This CDR3 contains 17 residues. Looked up from germline, CDR1 is SGDLS and CDR2 is YYNGEE. The CDR3 spells CASSVAAIAGGSDTQYF. The CDR3 DNA sequence: TGTGCCAGCAGCGTAGCTGCGATAGCGGGAGGATCGGATACGCAGTATTTT.

Many counts were recorded for this clonotype. The rearrangement links TRBV20-1 to TRBJ2-3; possible D gene TRBD2, 6 bases. V shed 6 bases and J shed 8 bases, with 15 bases lying between them. The CDR3 runs to 12 residues. Germline V gives CDR1 DFQATT, CDR2 SNEGSKA (reference sequence). The CDR3 nucleotides read TGCAGTGCCCGGACTTCCGGGGGTACGCAGTATTTT. It codes for CSARTSGGTQYF.

For this clonotype: With a much larger clone just one base away, this may be a read error. The chain links TRBV12-3 or TRBV12-4 to TRBJ2-7; 7 bases map to TRBD1. This CDR3 is built from 16 residues. The CDR3 sequence is CVSSPTRTGFHYEQYF. The CDR3 DNA reads as TGTGTCAGCAGCCCAACCCGGACAGGTTTCCACTACGAGCAGTACTTC.

The chain links TRBV5-4 to TRBJ2-3; 7 nucleotides line up with TRBD2. CDR1 is SGHNT and CDR2 is YYREEE in the germline V gene (reference sequence). Germline trimming cut 1 base from V and 8 bases from J; bases unmatched to any gene: 7. The CDR3 is 14 residues long. CDR3 DNA: TGTGCCAGCAGCTTGTGGGGGGGGTTGAGTACGCAGTATTTT. It translates to CASSLWGGLSTQYF.

This clonotype was observed a single time. The chain has TRBV2 and TRBJ1-1, with D possibly TRBD1 on 6 matching bases. Germline CDR1 reads SNHLY; CDR2 reads FYNNEI. The CDR3 is 13 residues long. With 2 bases removed from V and 7 bases from J, the gap between germline ends came to 11 bases. The CDR3 reads CASSETGQIEAFF. The CDR3 DNA sequence: TGTGCCAGCAGTGAAACTGGACAGATTGAAGCTTTCTTT.

This clonotype was picked up many times. The chain employs TRBV20-1 and TRBJ2-3; TRBD1 or TRBD2 may be the D gene (7 bases each). Deletions cut 3 bases from V and 2 bases from J, with 18 bases between. The CDR3 runs to 16 residues. CDR1 and CDR2 (germline): DFQATT, SNEGSKA (reference sequence). The CDR3 protein is CSARGGDSSNTDTQYF. The CDR3 DNA reads TGCAGTGCTAGGGGGGGGGACAGCTCGAACACAGATACGCAGTATTTT.

In this sample, this clonotype turned up many times. The V gene is TRBV12-3 or TRBV12-4, the J gene TRBJ1-6; D is undetermined. The CDR3 runs 16 residues. V was shortened by 6 bases and J by 9 bases, with 21 bases between the two germline ends. In DNA, the CDR3 is TGTGCCAGCAGCTTAACTGGACCGGGCGGTGGTTCACCCCTCCACTTT. Protein product: CASSLTGPGGGSPLHF.

This clonotype has a count of ten or more. J is TRBJ2-5 and V is TRBV4-1, with a possible D match to TRBD1 (6 bases). Germline lookup yields CDR1 MGHRA and CDR2 YSYEKL. The CDR3 is 15 residues long. V lost 3 bases to trimming and J lost 1 base, with 12 bases between them. The CDR3 DNA sequence: TGCGCCAGCAGCCATCGGACAGCTTTCCAAGAGACCCAGTACTTC. Amino acid sequence: CASSHRTAFQETQYF.

The chain recombines TRBV29-1 with TRBJ1-1, with a possible D match to TRBD1 (6 bases). Trimming stripped 8 bases from V and 6 bases from J, with 13 bases between. The germline V gene has CDR1 SQVTM and CDR2 ANQGSEA. This CDR3 is built from 11 residues. The CDR3 loop is CSSFQGSEAFF. Here the CDR3 DNA reads TGCAGCTCATTTCAGGGGTCTGAAGCTTTCTTT.

The chain recombines TRBV25-1 with TRBJ2-1; D is possibly TRBD2 (6 bases). The V gene lost 6 bases and the J gene lost 7 bases, with 19 bases spanning the gap. The germline gives CDR1 MGHDK, CDR2 SYGVNS. This CDR3 contains 15 residues. Here the CDR3 DNA reads TGTGCCAGCAGCTCTCCCCAGGGACTTTGGAATGAGCAGTTCTTC. Protein product: CASSSPQGLWNEQFF. Using reference TRBV25-1 and TRBJ2-1 for the parts outside the CDR3, the full variable domain is EADIYQTPRYLVIGTGKKITLECSQTMGHDKMYWYQQDPGMELHLIHYSYGVNSTEKGDLSSESTVSRIRTEHFPLTLESARPSHTSQYLCASSSPQGLWNEQFFGPGTRLTVL.

Details on this clonotype: Without the conserved terminal phenylalanine or tryptophan, this CDR3 likely stems from a read error. The genes are TRBV4-1 and TRBJ2-7; D may be TRBD2 (7 bases). From germline, CDR1 is MGHRA and CDR2 YSYEKL. V dropped 0 bases and J dropped 5 bases, with 20 bases sitting between them. The CDR3 runs to 17 residues. Here the CDR3 reads CASSQDRGGLVFHEQYS. In DNA form, the CDR3 reads TGCGCCAGCAGCCAAGATAGGGGGGGACTGGTTTTCCACGAGCAGTACTCC.

The chain recombines TRBV12-3 or TRBV12-4 with TRBJ1-5; TRBD1 agrees at 9 bases. The CDR3 covers 15 residues. The trim removed 6 bases at V and 0 bases at J, leaving 3 bases unmatched. Here the CDR3 reads CASRPGQGSNQPQHF. The CDR3, as DNA: TGTGCCAGCAGGCCGGGACAGGGTAGCAATCAGCCCCAGCATTTT.

This clonotype has just one count. This CDR3 reads CATSDYRGWHF. The DNA of the CDR3 is TGTGCCACCAGTGATTACAGGGGGTGGCATTTT. The chain links TRBV24-1 to TRBJ1-5; 8 bases match TRBD1. The germline CDR1 and CDR2 sequences are KGHDR and SFDVKD. There are 11 residues in the CDR3. The V gene end was trimmed by 2 bases and the J gene end by 15 bases; junction bases not matched to a gene: 2.

The chain is built from TRBV12-3 or TRBV12-4 and TRBJ2-1; no clear D. Between the trimmed V and J ends, which lost 8 bases and 5 bases, there was a span of 13 bases. This CDR3 region has 13 residues. CDR3 amino acids: CASQRRLHNEQFF. The CDR3, as DNA: TGTGCCAGCCAAAGACGACTCCACAATGAGCAGTTCTTC.